The 28 T cell receptor beta chains given below trace back to one sample, sequenced in a study of T cells in women clearing cervical HPV infection. TCRdb's copy holds only in-frame clones and misses some; the assay was immunoSEQ multiplex PCR. The table lists 25,000 to 30,000 clones. The sample taken for sequencing was blood buffy coat. The receptors come from a woman aged 18 to 75 with a cervical HPV16 infection that either progressed to CIN3+ or cleared (not recorded which).

Worth noting for this clone: The read ends 3 residues shy of where the CDR3 ends; the end is completed using the germline J gene. The rearrangement links TRBV27 to TRBJ2-1; 7 positions agree with TRBD1. V was clipped by 3 bases and J by 7 bases; unmatched bases: 3. This CDR3 has 13 residues. Germline V gives CDR1 MNHEY, CDR2 SMNVEV (reference sequence). The part of the CDR3 DNA that was read is TGTGCCAGCAGTTTGGACAGGAGGAATGAG. Protein product: CASSLDRRNE. In full, the CDR3 reads CASSLDRRNEQFF.

This clone is deemed medium-sized (0.01 to 0.1%) by its frequency. Coverage ceases 3 residues before the CDR3 finishes, and the germline J gene fills in the end. This rearrangement joins TRBV19 to TRBJ2-4; D uncertain. From germline, CDR1 is LNHDA and CDR2 SQIVND (reference sequence). V gave up 4 bases and J gave up 2 bases, with 9 bases separating them. The CDR3 contains 14 residues. The CDR3 bases that were read are TGTGCCAGTAGTACCGTTGTATCCAAAAACATT. It encodes CASSTVVSKNI. In full, the CDR3 is CASSTVVSKNIQYF.

A remark on this clone: The read is 3 residues too short to cover the CDR3 end, so that end is filled in from the germline J gene. The rearrangement links TRBV5-1 to TRBJ1-1, with TRBD1 as a possible D gene (5 bases). With 2 bases removed from V and 2 bases from J, the gap between germline ends came to 13 bases. This CDR3 spans 15 amino acids. Per germline, CDR1 SGHRS and CDR2 YFSETQ. Incomplete CDR3 DNA: TGCGCCAGCAGCTTAAGTCCGACAGTAAACACTGAA. Translated: CASSLSPTVNTE. The entire CDR3 protein is CASSLSPTVNTEAFF. Together with reference TRBV5-1 and TRBJ1-1, the CDR3 gives the full variable domain: KAGVTQTPRYLIKTRGQQVTLSCSPISGHRSVSWYQQTPGQGLQFLFEYFSETQRNKGNFPGRFSGRQFSNSRSEMNVSTLELGDSALYLCASSLSPTVNTEAFFGQGTRLTVV.

Points on this clone: The read terminates 3 residues ahead of where the CDR3 ends, so the germline J gene completes it. This chain links TRBV5-1 with TRBJ1-2; TRBD1 aligns across 8 bases. CDR3 length: 15 residues. CDR1 is SGHRS and CDR2 is YFSETQ in the germline V gene. Trimming removed 0 bases from V and 3 bases from J; junction bases left unmatched: 4. The sequenced CDR3 bases are TGCGCCAGCAGCTTGGGGACGACAGGGGACTATGGC. It yields the protein CASSLGTTGDYG. The entire CDR3 protein is CASSLGTTGDYGYTF. The whole variable domain, filled in from reference TRBV5-1 and TRBJ1-2, reads KAGVTQTPRYLIKTRGQQVTLSCSPISGHRSVSWYQQTPGQGLQFLFEYFSETQRNKGNFPGRFSGRQFSNSRSEMNVSTLELGDSALYLCASSLGTTGDYGYTFGSGTRLTVV.

Details on this clone: The read falls 3 residues short of the CDR3 end, and the missing part is taken from the germline J gene. This chain joins TRBV30 and TRBJ1-3; D may be TRBD1 (6 bases). Germline V lookup: CDR1 GTSNPN, CDR2 SVGIG (reference sequence). The CDR3 extends over 14 amino acids. Trimming left V 0 bases short and J 3 bases short, with 9 bases between. The CDR3 DNA, read in part, is TGTGCCTGGAGTGTACAGGGAGGTGGAAACACC. It encodes CAWSVQGGGNT. Given in full, the CDR3 is CAWSVQGGGNTIYF.

A word on this clone: The read stops 3 residues short of the end of the CDR3; the missing end is completed from the germline J gene. The gene calls are TRBV7-9 and TRBJ1-6, with D maybe TRBD1 (6 bases). The germline V and J ends were trimmed by 6 bases and 6 bases, with 6 bases remaining between them. CDR1 is SEHNR, CDR2 FQNEAQ, per germline (reference sequence). The CDR3 is 12 residues long. CDR3 DNA (partial): TGTGCCAGCAGGGACAGTAATTCACCC. It translates to CASRDSNSP. The whole CDR3 protein is CASRDSNSPLHF.

For this clone: The read ends 3 residues early relative to the CDR3; the germline J gene fills the gap. V gene TRBV11-2 combines with J gene TRBJ1-2; 7 bases match TRBD1. The CDR3 extends over 14 amino acids. Looked up from germline, CDR1 is SGHAT and CDR2 is FQNNGV. The sequenced CDR3 bases are TGTGCCAGCAGCCAGGGGATAGGGGGCGAAGGC. It translates to CASSQGIGGEG. The CDR3, in full, reads CASSQGIGGEGYTF.

Of note for this clone: The read halts 3 residues ahead of the CDR3 end, with the missing end drawn from the germline J gene. V gene TRBV30 combines with J gene TRBJ1-6; D uncertain. Germline CDR1 GTSNPN, CDR2 SVGIG (reference sequence). The CDR3 runs to 13 residues. The V and J ends lost 2 bases and 9 bases respectively, with 11 bases between them. This chain's CDR3 is CAWSYQDGSPLHF. The part of the CDR3 DNA that was read is TGTGCCTGGAGTTACCAGGATGGTTCACCC.

Points on this clone: The CDR3 extends 3 residues past the end of the read, so its final part is completed from the germline J gene. The chain couples TRBV29-1 to TRBJ2-1, with a weak D call TRBD2 (7 bases). Looked up from germline, CDR1 is SQVTM and CDR2 is ANQGSEA. This CDR3 spans 16 amino acids. V was shortened by 0 bases and J by 4 bases, with 16 bases between the two germline ends. This CDR3 reads CSVEDPRRGGYNEQFF. The DNA read from the CDR3 is TGCAGCGTTGAAGACCCCCGGAGGGGGGGTTACAATGAG.

About this clone: With the read ending 3 residues before the CDR3 end, the germline J gene is used to fill in that end. The chain joins TRBV30 to TRBJ2-5; 9 bases are shared with TRBD2. V gave up 1 base and J gave up 4 bases; unmatched junction bases: 16. The length of the CDR3 is 18 residues. The germline CDR1 and CDR2 sequences are GTSNPN and SVGIG (reference sequence). Incomplete CDR3 DNA: TGTGCCTGGAGTGCCGGACTAGGCGGGGGGGCCCCCCGAGAGACC. Protein sequence: CAWSAGLGGGAPRET. The whole CDR3 protein is CAWSAGLGGGAPRETQYF.

Of note for this clone: The CDR3 end is not reached by the read, which stops 3 residues before it; the germline J gene fills it in. V gene TRBV5-1 combines with J gene TRBJ2-2; 8 bases match TRBD1. CDR1 SGHRS and CDR2 YFSETQ come from the germline V gene. The CDR3 is made up of 15 amino acids. With V trimmed by 4 bases and J by 4 bases, 6 bases remained unmatched. CDR3 loop: CASSALQGVTGELFF. Incomplete CDR3 DNA: TGCGCCAGCAGCGCACTACAGGGGGTCACCGGGGAG.

As concerns this clone: Sequencing ends 3 residues short of the CDR3 end; the germline J gene provides the rest. The chain couples TRBV6-1 to TRBJ1-2; a possible D gene is TRBD1 (5 bases). CDR1 MNHNS and CDR2 SASEGT come from the germline V gene. V was trimmed by 3 bases and J by 5 bases, leaving 10 bases between them. CDR3 size: 13 residues. The CDR3 sequence: CASSDGTRYGYTF. The covered CDR3 bases are TGTGCCAGCAGTGATGGGACTAGGTATGGC.

Comments on this clone: Read sequence stops 3 residues before the CDR3 end, and the germline J gene provides the missing end. This rearrangement joins TRBV7-9 to TRBJ2-7; D is unresolved. Trimming left V 5 bases short and J 3 bases short, with 5 bases between. Germline loops: CDR1 SEHNR, CDR2 FQNEAQ (reference sequence). There are 11 residues in the CDR3. CDR3 sequence: CASSPYYEQYF. The sequenced part of the CDR3 DNA is TGTGCCAGCAGCCCGTACTACGAG.

About this clone: Sequencing ends 3 residues short of the CDR3 end; the germline J gene provides the rest. This chain connects TRBV30 to TRBJ2-7; TRBD1 is a possible D gene (6 bases). CDR1 is GTSNPN, CDR2 SVGIG, per germline (reference sequence). CDR3 length equals 14 residues. V shed 2 bases and J shed 2 bases, with 13 bases lying between them. CDR3 residues: CAWSYGQLTYEQYF. CDR3 DNA, as far as it was read: TGTGCCTGGAGTTACGGACAGCTTACCTACGAG.

Note on this clone: The CDR3 end falls 3 residues outside the read, so it is completed with the germline J gene. V usage is TRBV7-9 and J usage is TRBJ1-2, with D maybe TRBD1 (6 bases). Germline V gives CDR1 SEHNR, CDR2 FQNEAQ (reference sequence). The CDR3 totals 13 residues. CDR3 residues: CASSLAGGADYTF. The part of the CDR3 DNA that was read is TGTGCCAGCAGCTTAGCGGGGGGGGCCGAC.

Comment on this clone: The CDR3 goes on 3 residues after the read ends, and that part is filled in from the germline J gene. The chain couples TRBV7-2 to TRBJ2-5; 8 nucleotides line up with TRBD2. Germline V gives CDR1 SGHTA, CDR2 FQGNSA. Trimming took 9 bases from V and 1 from J; bases not matched to a gene: 10. The CDR3 loop spans 15 amino acids. CDR3 sequence: CASRAQRGIQETQYF. Incomplete CDR3 DNA: TGTGCCAGTAGAGCGCAGCGGGGGATCCAAGAGACC.

Points on this clone: Germline and junction disagree at one end, which may indicate a read error. With the read ending 3 residues before the CDR3 end, the germline J gene is used to fill in that end. The chain is built from TRBV7-6 and TRBJ2-3; 9 bases are shared with TRBD2. This CDR3 has 15 residues. Germline V gene lookup returns CDR1 SGHVS and CDR2 FNYEAQ. The sequenced CDR3 bases are TGTGCCAGCAGCTTGCTAGCGGGAAGCATAGATACG. It translates to CASSLLAGSIDT. The full-length CDR3 reads as CASSLLAGSIDTQYF.

In the case of this clone: Read coverage stops 3 residues before the CDR3 terminus; the germline J gene supplies the remainder. The rearrangement links TRBV5-6 to TRBJ1-1, with 7 nucleotides matching TRBD1. CDR1 and CDR2 (germline): SGHDT, YYEEEE. V shed 3 bases, J shed 0 bases, and the junction held 5 bases outside the gene matches. This CDR3 comprises 15 residues. The CDR3: CASSSQDRLNTEAFF. CDR3 DNA, as far as it was read: TGTGCCAGCAGCTCCCAGGACAGGTTGAACACTGAA.

This clone is medium-sized by frequency. The CDR3 goes on 3 residues after the read ends, and that part is filled in from the germline J gene. This sequence joins TRBV11-2 and TRBJ2-7; 7 positions agree with TRBD1. J gave up 4 bases and V 3 bases, and 9 bases lay outside the gene matches. This CDR3 has 15 residues. From germline, CDR1 is SGHAT and CDR2 FQNNGV. CDR3: CASSLTPTGAYEQYF. Partial CDR3 DNA: TGTGCCAGCAGCTTGACCCCTACAGGGGCATACGAG.

Regarding this clone: The CDR3 end lies 3 residues beyond the end of the read and is filled in from the germline J gene. The V and J genes are TRBV27 and TRBJ2-7; 9 bases map to TRBD2. Losses at the gene ends were 2 bases for V and 3 bases for J; bases not matched to a gene: 5. The CDR3 consists of 15 residues. Germline V CDR1 and CDR2: MNHEY, SMNVEV (reference sequence). CDR3 sequence reads: CASSLGLAGIYEQYF. The CDR3 bases that were read are TGTGCCAGCAGTTTAGGGCTAGCGGGAATCTACGAG.

Comment on this clone: Coverage ceases 3 residues before the CDR3 finishes, and the germline J gene fills in the end. The chain joins TRBV5-1 to TRBJ2-5, with TRBD1 matching 8 bases. CDR1 and CDR2 from the germline V gene are SGHRS and YFSETQ. CDR3 length equals 16 residues. The J segment lost 5 bases and the V segment lost 1 base, leaving 10 bases of the junction unmatched. CDR3 amino acids: CASSLWVRTGQETQYF. CDR3 DNA, as far as it was read: TGCGCCAGCAGCTTGTGGGTACGGACAGGGCAGGAGACC.

Points on this clone: The read ends 3 residues before the CDR3 terminus; that terminus is restored from the germline J gene. This chain links TRBV7-9 with TRBJ2-5, with 7 bases lining up with TRBD2. Per the germline V gene, CDR1 is SEHNR and CDR2 is FQNEAQ (reference sequence). The CDR3 covers 13 residues. J was trimmed by 5 bases and V by 3 bases; bases with no gene match: 3. CDR3 loop: CASSFPRGETQYF. The covered CDR3 bases are TGTGCCAGCAGCTTTCCGCGGGGGGAGACC.

Regarding this clone: Read sequence stops 3 residues before the CDR3 end, and the germline J gene provides the missing end. V usage is TRBV5-1 and J usage is TRBJ2-1; no reliable D call. CDR3 length: 15 residues. V shed 0 bases and J shed 5 bases, with 12 bases lying between them. Per the germline V gene, CDR1 is SGHRS and CDR2 is YFSETQ. The CDR3 is CASSLVISQDNEQFF. The CDR3 DNA, read in part, is TGCGCCAGCAGCTTGGTTATCAGTCAGGACAATGAG.

About this clone: The missing CDR3 end, 3 residues past where the read stops, is filled in from the germline J gene. The V gene is TRBV7-9, the J gene TRBJ2-4, with no clear D. The CDR3 is 13 residues long. V lost 1 base and J 6 bases, leaving 7 bases between the germline ends. From germline, CDR1 is SEHNR and CDR2 FQNEAQ (reference sequence). CDR3 in amino acids: CASSLDTGNIQYF. The sequenced CDR3 bases are TGTGCCAGCAGCTTAGATACCGGAAACATT.

The CDR3 bases that were read are TGTGCCAGCTCACCCCATTCTTTAGGGACAGTGGGACTAGCGCGGGTTTACGAG. This translates into CASSPHSLGTVGLARVYE. The CDR3 as a whole reads CASSPHSLGTVGLARVYEQYF. The chain links TRBV18 to TRBJ2-7, with 10 bases identical to TRBD2. The read ends 3 residues shy of where the CDR3 ends; the end is completed using the germline J gene. Trimming took 3 bases from V and 4 from J; bases not matched to a gene: 24. CDR1 is KGHSH, CDR2 LQKENI, per germline. CDR3 length: 21 amino acids.

In regard to this clone: The read stops 3 residues short of the end of the CDR3; the missing end is completed from the germline J gene. V and J are TRBV29-1 and TRBJ2-4; 9 positions agree with TRBD2. Germline CDR1 is SQVTM and CDR2 is ANQGSEA. V shed 0 bases and J 6 bases; nucleotides not matched to a gene: 6. The CDR3 has 15 residues. CDR3: CSVEDGRGGLNIQYF. The covered CDR3 bases are TGCAGCGTTGAAGATGGGCGGGGGGGATTAAACATT.

As regards this clone: The read finishes 3 residues shy of the CDR3 end, and the germline J gene is used to complete it. The chain employs TRBV7-9 and TRBJ2-1; 9 nucleotides align to TRBD1. J was trimmed by 7 bases and V by 1 base; bases with no gene match: 5. Germline V lookup: CDR1 SEHNR, CDR2 FQNEAQ (reference sequence). The CDR3 length is 15 residues. CDR3 DNA (partial): TGTGCCAGCAGCTTAGTGGGGACAGGGAGTAATGAG. This sequence encodes CASSLVGTGSNE. The whole CDR3 region reads CASSLVGTGSNEQFF.

About this clone itself: The CDR3 end is not reached by the read, which stops 3 residues before it; the germline J gene fills it in. The chain couples TRBV28 to TRBJ2-7; 7 nucleotides align to TRBD1. V lost 10 bases and J lost 4; bases outside the gene matches: 13. Germline V gene data show CDR1 as MDHEN and CDR2 as SYDVKM. This CDR3 is built from 14 residues. CDR3 DNA (partial): TGTGCCACCATAACTCGACAGGGAGCATACGAG. Its translation: CATITRQGAYE. The full-length CDR3 reads as CATITRQGAYEQYF.